This T cell receptor (beta chain) was recorded in a study of blood T cell repertoires in COVID-19 (dated by TCRdb to the early 2020s). Study-level background: Collaborator samples came from the United States, Italy and Spain and covered acute and convalescent phases of COVID-19. The samples were drawn from two sources: the first 160 participants of the ongoing ImmuneRACE study, and fewer than 1,500 subjects contributed by 6 global collaborators. The repertoires were released in a freely available public database intended as a resource for research on the immune response to SARS-CoV-2. The sample metadata nearly always contained a de-identified subject ID, COVID-19 status, age in years and sex. Where available, HLA class I and class II types were obtained from metadata supplied by the sample provider rather than from assay-based typing. Deeply sampled blood TCRbeta repertoires from subjects exposed to, actively infected with, or recovered from COVID-19 were included in the dataset. The prospective study material was composed of cDNA or gDNA derived from T cells, B-cell-depleted T cells, or PBMCs.

Reading from cysteine to phenylalanine, the CDR3 counts 17 amino acids. Only the CDR3 part of the read is kept: 51 bases, read in frame from the first base. Trimming removed 3 bases from V and 0 bases from J, leaving 17 bases between the germline ends. Looking up the germline V gene (reference sequence) yields CDR1 LNHDA and CDR2 SQIVND. In Seattle, one collaborating source enrolled patients while the infection was active and tracked those patients longitudinally over the course of disease. The collaborating institutions used their own protocols to collect whole blood in K2EDTA tubes. For TCRbeta analysis, collaborators shipped samples in one of three forms: frozen whole blood, isolated PBMCs, or DNA extracted from either of those sample types. To note about this clone: Its cognate antigen has yet to be identified. Base quality data are lacking; no much larger clone is found one base away.

TCRbeta CDR3 regions were amplified from genomic DNA using the immunoSEQ Assay, a bias-controlled multiplex PCR. The study's own analysis went as follows. The number of nucleated cells in each sample was estimated by amplification of reference gene primers within the assay. Sequence reads were collapsed and filtered to measure the absolute abundance of every unique TCRbeta CDR3 rearrangement. For each sample, productive Simpson clonality was calculated by taking the square root of Simpson's diversity index across productive rearrangements. Imported from immuneACCESS, the table was reduced by TCRdb to in-frame sequences with V and J called. These copies leave out some clones; in studies compared against another copy, an unresolved V gene accounts for under half, and the cause of the remainder is not known. D and trimming come from the DNA, and the V and J calls and clone size come from that table. This sample lists tens of thousands of clones; roughly four fifths were detected once. The leading ten clones occupy 2% to 2.5% of the sample.

The paper as a whole reports these results and caveats: How much clinical and demographic metadata was included differed by source and by participant, and the metadata was provided uncurated.

The V and J segments used are TRBV19 and TRBJ1-2, with TRBD1 as a weak D call on 6 bases. This TCR derives from a man aged 65 to 79 with COVID-19, enrolled during active disease. The source material was peripheral blood. The CDR3 in this case is CASSIGGLQGSNYGYTF. The DNA is TGTGCCAGTAGTATTGGGGGCCTACAGGGCTCTAACTATGGCTACACCTTC.